This T cell receptor (beta chain) was obtained from a study of PD-L1 blockade in urothelial cancer. Stated time point: pretreatment peripheral blood. Sequencing was performed with immunoSEQ multiplex PCR; in TCRdb, only in-frame clones are kept and a portion is missing. The sample lists 95,000 to 100,000 clones, over 75% occurring once. V was clipped by 3 bases and J by 8 bases; unmatched bases: 9. CDR1 and CDR2 from the germline V gene are SQVTM and ANQGSEA. The CDR3 is 15 amino acids. This material consisted of PBMCs, taken around atezolizumab (anti-PD-L1) treatment. The V and J genes are TRBV29-1 and TRBJ2-1; 11 bases match TRBD2. The clonotype comes from a man aged 60 to 69 with urothelial cancer. Here the CDR3 reads CSVDGSGGAWHEQFF. DNA for the CDR3: TGCAGCGTTGATGGTAGCGGGGGGGCCTGGCATGAGCAGTTCTTC.